These 28 T cell receptor beta chains share one sample of origin, sequenced in a study of cytomegalovirus exposure and HLA in healthy donors. Primers for the PCR totalled 60 Vbeta and 13 Jbeta. The table came from immunoSEQ multiplex PCR; TCRdb's copy has only in-frame clones and leaves some out. The data contain about 160,000 clones, 80% to 85% of them singletons. Sequenced sample: PBMCs. All receptors come from a male donor in good health and CMV-seropositive.

The CDR3 sequence is CASSPNAAGAFHEQYF. The CDR3 DNA is TGTGCCAGCAGCCCGAACGCGGCAGGGGCCTTCCACGAGCAGTACTTC. J is TRBJ2-7 and V is TRBV11-3; D might be TRBD1 (6 bases). V lost 5 bases and J 5 bases, leaving 22 bases between the germline ends. CDR3 length: 16 amino acids. CDR1 and CDR2 (germline): SGHNT, YENEEA.

This clone was detected only a few times. The CDR3 DNA sequence: TGTGCCAGCAGCTCCGAACCGGGTTGGCACGAGCAGTACTTC. Its translation is CASSSEPGWHEQYF. The genes are TRBV7-2 and TRBJ2-7; no definite D call. V shed 4 bases and J shed 5 bases, with 15 bases lying between them. Germline CDR1 reads SGHTA; CDR2 reads FQGNSA. The CDR3 consists of 14 residues. Drawing the rest from reference TRBV7-2 and TRBJ2-7, the complete variable domain is GAGVSQSPSNKVTEKGKDVELRCDPISGHTALYWYRQSLGQGLEFLIYFQGNSAPDKSGLPSDRFSAERTGGSVSTLTIQRTQQEDSAVYLCASSSEPGWHEQYFGPGTRLTVT.

The chain is built from TRBV2 and TRBJ2-2; D call uncertain. Per the germline V gene, CDR1 is SNHLY and CDR2 is FYNNEI. CDR3 length: 12 amino acids. The V and J ends lost 8 bases and 1 base respectively, with 5 bases between them. In DNA, the CDR3 is TGTGCCAGCGACAAGAACACCGGGGAGCTGTTTTTT. It is translated as CASDKNTGELFF.

Regarding this clone: Other DNA variants within this sample encode the same CDR3. As DNA, the CDR3 is TGTGCCAGCAGTCAACAGGGAACTGGAAACACCATATATTTT. Amino acid sequence: CASSQQGTGNTIYF. The gene calls are TRBV6-5 and TRBJ1-3; tentatively, D is TRBD1 (6 bases). The CDR3 length is 14 residues. Germline V CDR1 and CDR2: MNHEY, SVGAGI. The V end was cut by 5 bases, the J end by 2 bases, with 10 bases between.

This chain links TRBV28 with TRBJ2-3; tentatively, D is TRBD2 (6 bases). The CDR3 length is 16 residues. Germline V gene data show CDR1 as MDHEN and CDR2 as SYDVKM. V lost 4 bases to trimming and J lost 1 base, with 15 bases between them. The DNA for the CDR3 is TGTGCCAGCAGTTCCATTTCCGGGACTGGCACAGATACGCAGTATTTT. This sequence encodes CASSSISGTGTDTQYF.

This rearrangement joins TRBV11-2 to TRBJ2-7; possible D gene TRBD1, 6 bases. CDR1 and CDR2 from the germline V gene are SGHAT and FQNNGV. The CDR3 contains 18 residues. V gave up 1 base and J gave up 5 bases, with 24 bases separating them. CDR3 residues: CASSLGGRIWESKNEQYF. The DNA of the CDR3 is TGTGCCAGCAGCTTAGGGGGGCGGATTTGGGAATCGAAAAACGAGCAGTACTTC.

This clone was detected only a few times. The rearrangement uses TRBV6-1 and TRBJ2-2; 7 bases are a match to TRBD1. CDR1 and CDR2 (germline): MNHNS, SASEGT. Trimming cost V 4 bases and J 4 bases; bases outside gene matches: 6. This CDR3 comprises 15 residues. CDR3 nucleotide sequence: TGTGCCAGCAGTGCAGGGGGTTTGGTCACCGGGGAGCTGTTTTTT. It encodes CASSAGGLVTGELFF.

The J gene is TRBJ2-3, the V gene TRBV4-1; D is ambiguous. V was clipped by 0 bases and J by 0 bases, with 22 bases between them. Germline CDR1 and CDR2: MGHRA and YSYEKL. The CDR3 runs 20 residues. The CDR3 loop reads CASSQDTIFASTTSTDTQYF. CDR3 nucleotides: TGCGCCAGCAGCCAAGATACAATATTCGCATCCACTACTAGCACAGATACGCAGTATTTT.

The chain links TRBV7-8 to TRBJ1-2; D is perhaps TRBD1 (5 bases). Germline V gene sequence: CDR1 SGHVS, CDR2 FQNEAQ. This CDR3 has 12 residues. Trimming shortened V by 4 bases and J by 11 bases, and 14 bases separated the two germline ends. CDR3 nucleotide sequence: TGTGCCAGCAGCTCCGGGACTCCCGGATACACCTTC. Translation: CASSSGTPGYTF.

This clone was seen a few times. V gene TRBV6-6 combines with J gene TRBJ2-7; 7 nucleotides agree with TRBD1. The CDR3 spans 14 residues. The germline V gene encodes CDR1 MNHNY and CDR2 SVGAGI (reference sequence). V dropped 2 bases and J dropped 5; count of bases not matched to a gene: 6. CDR3 sequence (DNA): TGTGCCAGCAGTTACGGGACAGTCCCGAACGAGCAGTACTTC. Translating gives CASSYGTVPNEQYF.

This chain connects TRBV9 to TRBJ2-5, with 10 bases lining up with TRBD1. The V gene's germline CDR1 is SGDLS and CDR2 YYNGEE. This CDR3 has 16 amino acids. After removal of 0 bases from V and 1 base from J, the junction contained 3 bases not matched to a gene. The DNA for the CDR3 is TGTGCCAGCAGCGTAGGGACAGGGGGAGGCCAAGAGACCCAGTACTTC. Protein product: CASSVGTGGGQETQYF.

This rearrangement joins TRBV28 to TRBJ1-5; TRBD1 matches at 8 bases. Germline V lookup: CDR1 MDHEN, CDR2 SYDVKM. This CDR3 has 15 residues. J was trimmed by 5 bases and V by 5 bases; bases with no gene match: 8. CDR3 region: CASSPGGSAYQPQHF. In DNA, the CDR3 is TGTGCCAGCAGTCCAGGGGGCAGTGCCTATCAGCCCCAGCATTTT.

V and J are TRBV27 and TRBJ2-1; TRBD2 aligns across 7 bases. The CDR3 extends over 19 amino acids. After removal of 5 bases from V and 0 bases from J, the junction contained 16 bases not matched to a gene. The germline gives CDR1 MNHEY, CDR2 SMNVEV (reference sequence). CDR3 DNA sequence: TGTGCCAGCAGTGTAATCCCGGGGGTAGCGGGTTCCTCCTACAATGAGCAGTTCTTC. The encoded protein is CASSVIPGVAGSSYNEQFF.

The chain couples TRBV7-2 to TRBJ2-3, with unresolved D. V was trimmed by 2 bases and J by 3 bases, leaving 15 bases between them. The germline V gene encodes CDR1 SGHTA and CDR2 FQGNSA. The CDR3 runs 16 residues. The CDR3 here is CASSLFSTPLTDTQYF. The CDR3 DNA sequence: TGTGCCAGCAGCTTATTTAGCACTCCTCTTACAGATACGCAGTATTTT.

The rearrangement links TRBV7-2 to TRBJ2-5, with D possibly being TRBD2 (7 bases). Trimming cost V 6 bases and J 3 bases, with 17 bases left between them. This CDR3 is built from 15 residues. CDR1 and CDR2 (germline): SGHTA, FQGNSA. For the CDR3, the DNA is TGTGCCAGCAGAAAGGGGGGGCGCAGGGAAGAGACCCAGTACTTC. Translated, it gives CASRKGGRREETQYF. The entire variable domain, with the rest obtained from reference TRBV7-2 and TRBJ2-5, is as follows: GAGVSQSPSNKVTEKGKDVELRCDPISGHTALYWYRQSLGQGLEFLIYFQGNSAPDKSGLPSDRFSAERTGGSVSTLTIQRTQQEDSAVYLCASRKGGRREETQYFGPGTRLLVL.

V and J are TRBV7-2 and TRBJ2-5; D not resolved. The CDR3 is 12 amino acids. V was clipped by 2 bases and J by 5 bases, with 6 bases between them. The germline V gene has CDR1 SGHTA and CDR2 FQGNSA. The CDR3 reads CASSLNAETQYF. CDR3 nucleotide sequence: TGTGCCAGCAGCTTAAATGCGGAGACCCAGTACTTC.

The chain combines TRBV10-3 with TRBJ1-2, with 8 bases lining up with TRBD1. V was clipped by 7 bases and J by 6 bases; unmatched bases: 22. Germline loops: CDR1 ENHRY, CDR2 SYGVKD. This CDR3 region has 18 residues. In DNA form, the CDR3 reads TGTGCCATCAAAACCGACAGGGGTATTACACGAGAGACGGATGGCTACACCTTC. It codes for CAIKTDRGITRETDGYTF.

The chain links TRBV4-1 to TRBJ1-4; D remains unclear. V was shortened by 6 bases and J by 5 bases, with 4 bases between the two germline ends. The CDR3 consists of 11 residues. Germline assignment: CDR1 MGHRA and CDR2 YSYEKL. The CDR3 DNA is TGCGCCAGCAGACTAAATGAAAAACTGTTTTTT. It translates to CASRLNEKLFF.

This chain links TRBV15 with TRBJ1-3; D ambiguous. Germline CDR1 reads LNHNV; CDR2 reads YYDKDF (reference sequence). Trimming left V 1 base short and J 2 bases short, with 12 bases between. This CDR3 contains 16 residues. The chain's CDR3 is CATSRVVSGAGNTIYF. Here the CDR3 DNA reads TGTGCCACCAGCAGAGTGGTTTCCGGGGCTGGAAACACCATATATTTT.

The chain uses TRBV4-1 and TRBJ2-7; the D is unclear. The CDR3 extends over 11 amino acids. With 1 base removed from V and 5 bases from J, the gap between germline ends came to 3 bases. The germline V gene encodes CDR1 MGHRA and CDR2 YSYEKL. Written as DNA, the CDR3 is TGCGCCAGCAGCCAAGGGCACGAGCAGTACTTC. It is translated as CASSQGHEQYF.

This chain joins TRBV5-1 and TRBJ2-1; 9 bases fit TRBD1. Germline loops: CDR1 SGHRS, CDR2 YFSETQ. There are 15 residues in the CDR3. With 4 bases clipped from V and 2 bases from J, the junction kept 4 bases outside the gene matches. The CDR3 DNA reads as TGCGCCAGCAGCCAAACAGGGGGCACCTACAATGAGCAGTTCTTC. This encodes CASSQTGGTYNEQFF. Supplemented by reference TRBV5-1 and TRBJ2-1, the full variable domain reads KAGVTQTPRYLIKTRGQQVTLSCSPISGHRSVSWYQQTPGQGLQFLFEYFSETQRNKGNFPGRFSGRQFSNSRSEMNVSTLELGDSALYLCASSQTGGTYNEQFFGPGTRLTVL.

For this clone: The germline gene is not matched at one end of the junction; a read error may be the cause. The chain employs TRBV7-9 and TRBJ1-1; D is ambiguous. The germline CDR1 and CDR2 sequences are SEHNR and FQNEAQ (reference sequence). This CDR3 spans 12 amino acids. The CDR3 sequence is CSSSLIDTEAFF. The CDR3 DNA sequence: TGTTCCAGCAGCTTGATAGACACTGAAGCTTTCTTT.

This clone showed up just a few times. Relative to the germline gene, one junction end is altered; a read error may explain this. The chain employs TRBV28 and TRBJ2-7; 10 bases map to TRBD1. In germline, CDR1 is MDHEN, CDR2 SYDVKM. This CDR3 has 16 residues. As DNA, the CDR3 is TGTGCCAGCAGTCCGCCCGGGGGTTACCGGAAGGGACAGGGGTGTTTC. Its translation is CASSPPGGYRKGQGCF. Drawing the rest from reference TRBV28 and TRBJ2-7, the complete variable domain is DVKVTQSSRYLVKRTGEKVFLECVQDMDHENMFWYRQDPGLGLRLIYFSYDVKMKEKGDIPEGYSVSREKKERFSLILESASTNQTSMYLCASSPPGGYRKGQGCFGPGTRLTVT.

The chain carries TRBV28 and TRBJ1-2, with no clear D. V dropped 6 bases and J dropped 3 bases, with 17 bases sitting between them. CDR3 length: 15 residues. CDR1 and CDR2 (germline): MDHEN, SYDVKM. CDR3 sequence reads: CASSPNNWGDYGYTF. The CDR3 DNA is TGTGCCAGCAGCCCCAATAACTGGGGAGACTATGGCTACACCTTC.

The CDR3 DNA sequence: TGTGCCAGCAGCGCCGCCACTAGCGCTTCCTACGAGCAGTACTTC. Its protein product is CASSAATSASYEQYF. The genes are TRBV9 and TRBJ2-7, with 7 bases that match TRBD2. V lost 3 bases, J lost 1 base, and 7 bases stayed unmatched. The CDR3 sequence is 15 residues long. Germline-derived CDR1 and CDR2 are SGDLS and YYNGEE.

This sequence joins TRBV5-4 and TRBJ2-5; 10 nucleotides line up with TRBD1. Unmatched junction bases numbered 4, after V lost 4 bases and J lost 4 bases. The CDR3 has 14 amino acids. The germline CDR1 and CDR2 sequences are SGHNT and YYREEE (reference sequence). CDR3 amino acids: CASSPRDRGETQYF. The DNA of the CDR3 is TGTGCCAGCAGCCCCCGGGACAGGGGAGAGACCCAGTACTTC.

The chain combines TRBV27 with TRBJ1-1; 9 bases agree with TRBD1. With 6 bases clipped from V and 2 bases from J, the junction kept 10 bases outside the gene matches. This CDR3 contains 16 residues. Germline V gene sequence: CDR1 MNHEY, CDR2 SMNVEV (reference sequence). This CDR3 is CASRKYRDRDNTEAFF. The CDR3 nucleotides are TGTGCCAGCAGGAAGTACCGGGACAGGGATAACACTGAAGCTTTCTTT.

J is TRBJ1-4 and V is TRBV7-2; D gene uncertain. Trimming cost V 2 bases and J 1 base, with 11 bases left between them. The CDR3 contains 16 residues. The germline V gene encodes CDR1 SGHTA and CDR2 FQGNSA. In DNA, the CDR3 is TGTGCCAGCAGCTTACACCCCCGGGAAACTAATGAAAAACTGTTTTTT. It encodes CASSLHPRETNEKLFF.